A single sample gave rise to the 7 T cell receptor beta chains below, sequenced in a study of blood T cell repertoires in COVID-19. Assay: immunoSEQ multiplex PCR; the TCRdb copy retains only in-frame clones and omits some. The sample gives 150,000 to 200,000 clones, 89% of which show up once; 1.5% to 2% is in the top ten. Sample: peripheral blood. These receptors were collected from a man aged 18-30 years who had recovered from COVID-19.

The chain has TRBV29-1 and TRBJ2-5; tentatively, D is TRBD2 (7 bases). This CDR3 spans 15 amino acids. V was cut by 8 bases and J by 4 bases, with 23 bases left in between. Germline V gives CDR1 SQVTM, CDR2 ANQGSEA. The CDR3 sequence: CSTPGRGGGSETQYF. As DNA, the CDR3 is TGCAGCACCCCGGGGAGGGGAGGGGGGTCAGAGACCCAGTACTTC.

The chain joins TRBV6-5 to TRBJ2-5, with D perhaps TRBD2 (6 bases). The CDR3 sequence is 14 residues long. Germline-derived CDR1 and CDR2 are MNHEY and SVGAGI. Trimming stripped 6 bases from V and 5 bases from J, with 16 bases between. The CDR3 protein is CASRRAGGRETQYF. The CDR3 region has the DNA TGTGCCAGCAGGCGAGCCGGGGGTCGGGAGACCCAGTACTTC.

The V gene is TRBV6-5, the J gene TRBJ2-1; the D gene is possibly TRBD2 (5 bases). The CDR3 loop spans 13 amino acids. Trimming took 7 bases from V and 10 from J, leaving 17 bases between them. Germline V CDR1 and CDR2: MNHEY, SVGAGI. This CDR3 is CASKDPGSEEQFF. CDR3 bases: TGTGCCAGCAAGGATCCGGGGTCAGAAGAGCAGTTCTTC.

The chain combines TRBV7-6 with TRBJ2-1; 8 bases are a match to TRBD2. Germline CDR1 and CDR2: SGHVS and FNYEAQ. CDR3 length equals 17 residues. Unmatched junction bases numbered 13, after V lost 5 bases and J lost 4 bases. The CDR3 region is CASSMNTGTRSYNEQFF. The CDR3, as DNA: TGTGCCAGCAGCATGAACACCGGGACTAGGTCGTACAATGAGCAGTTCTTC.

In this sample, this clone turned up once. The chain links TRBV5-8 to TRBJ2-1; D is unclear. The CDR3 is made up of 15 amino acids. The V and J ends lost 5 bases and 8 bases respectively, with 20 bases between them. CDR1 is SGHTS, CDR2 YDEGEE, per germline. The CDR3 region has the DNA TGTGCCAGCAGTTTTCCCCCTGACTGGCCCCATGAGCAGTTCTTC. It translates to CASSFPPDWPHEQFF.

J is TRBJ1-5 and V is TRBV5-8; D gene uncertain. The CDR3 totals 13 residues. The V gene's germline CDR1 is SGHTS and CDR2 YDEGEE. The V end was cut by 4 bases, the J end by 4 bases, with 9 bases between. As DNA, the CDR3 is TGTGCCAGCAGCCTGCTGGAGAATCAGCCCCAGCATTTT. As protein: CASSLLENQPQHF.

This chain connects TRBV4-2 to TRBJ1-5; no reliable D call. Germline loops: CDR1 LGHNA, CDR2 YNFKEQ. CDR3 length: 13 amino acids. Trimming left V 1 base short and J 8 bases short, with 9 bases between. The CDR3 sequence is CASSQGYGEPQHF. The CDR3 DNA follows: TGTGCCAGCAGCCAAGGTTACGGGGAGCCCCAGCATTTT.